The 30 T cell receptor beta chains below all came from one sample that was sequenced in a study of blood T cell repertoires in COVID-19. Method: immunoSEQ multiplex PCR; TCRdb's copy keeps in-frame clones and lacks some. The sample yields roughly 150,000 clones, 88% seen once. What was sequenced was peripheral blood. All receptors come from an older woman with acute or convalescent COVID-19.

This rearrangement joins TRBV4-1 to TRBJ2-2; weak D call: TRBD1 (6 bases). V lost 0 bases, J lost 2 bases, and 13 bases lay in between. This CDR3 is 17 amino acids long. Germline CDR1 reads MGHRA; CDR2 reads YSYEKL. CDR3 nucleotide sequence: TGCGCCAGCAGCCAAGAGTATGGACAGATAAACACCGGGGAGCTGTTTTTT. Translation gives CASSQEYGQINTGELFF.

V usage is TRBV7-2 and J usage is TRBJ2-2, with D possibly TRBD2 on 6 matching bases. Germline CDR1 and CDR2: SGHTA and FQGNSA. The CDR3 has 15 residues. The V gene lost 1 base and the J gene lost 7 bases, with 13 bases spanning the gap. The CDR3 nucleotides are TGTGCCAGCAGCTTAGAGGGGACCGGGGGCGGGGAGCTGTTTTTT. Protein sequence: CASSLEGTGGGELFF.

This clone occurred once. The V gene is TRBV2, the J gene TRBJ1-6, with TRBD1 as a possible D gene (6 bases). Germline V lookup: CDR1 SNHLY, CDR2 FYNNEI. CDR3 length: 13 residues. V lost 6 bases to trimming and J lost 5 bases, with 8 bases between them. The CDR3 sequence: CASRGQDNSPLHF. CDR3 coding DNA: TGTGCCAGCAGGGGACAAGATAATTCACCCCTCCACTTT. Complete variable domain (other parts from reference TRBV2 and TRBJ1-6): EPEVTQTPSHQVTQMGQEVILRCVPISNHLYFYWYRQILGQKVEFLVSFYNNEISEKSEIFDDQFSVERPDGSNFTLKIRSTKLEDSAMYFCASRGQDNSPLHFGNGTRLTVT.

V usage is TRBV28 and J usage is TRBJ1-5; no firm D call. The germline CDR1 and CDR2 sequences are MDHEN and SYDVKM. The CDR3 totals 13 residues. V lost 9 bases and J lost 2, with 11 bases in between. CDR3 sequence: CASSVLGNQPQHF. CDR3 sequence (DNA): TGTGCCAGTTCAGTCCTGGGCAATCAGCCCCAGCATTTT.

The chain couples TRBV2 to TRBJ2-2; TRBD1 aligns across 8 bases. Per germline, CDR1 SNHLY and CDR2 FYNNEI. J was trimmed by 7 bases and V by 6 bases; bases with no gene match: 10. The CDR3 is 15 amino acids. CDR3 protein: CASRKTDRADGELFF. The CDR3, as DNA: TGTGCCAGCAGGAAAACGGACAGGGCTGACGGGGAGCTGTTTTTT. The full variable domain, its missing parts supplied by reference TRBV2 and TRBJ2-2, is EPEVTQTPSHQVTQMGQEVILRCVPISNHLYFYWYRQILGQKVEFLVSFYNNEISEKSEIFDDQFSVERPDGSNFTLKIRSTKLEDSAMYFCASRKTDRADGELFFGEGSRLTVL.

The rearrangement uses TRBV27 and TRBJ2-7; D is unresolved. Deletions cut 2 bases from V and 2 bases from J, with 16 bases between. Per germline, CDR1 MNHEY and CDR2 SMNVEV (reference sequence). The CDR3 extends over 16 amino acids. The CDR3 here is CASSLASPSAPYEQYF. DNA for the CDR3: TGTGCCAGCAGTTTAGCGAGCCCATCTGCCCCCTACGAGCAGTACTTC.

This rearrangement joins TRBV18 to TRBJ2-2, with a tentative D call TRBD1 (6 bases). This CDR3 is 15 amino acids long. CDR1 KGHSH and CDR2 LQKENI come from the germline V gene. Between the trimmed V and J ends, which lost 4 bases and 0 bases, there was a span of 9 bases. The CDR3 DNA follows: TGTGCCAGCTCACGGGGGCCTTCGAACACCGGGGAGCTGTTTTTT. This encodes CASSRGPSNTGELFF. Variable domain in full (rest from reference TRBV18 and TRBJ2-2): NAGVMQNPRHLVRRRGQEARLRCSPMKGHSHVYWYRQLPEEGLKFMVYLQKENIIDESGMPKERFSAEFPKEGPSILRIQQVVRGDSAAYFCASSRGPSNTGELFFGEGSRLTVL.

DNA for the CDR3: TGTGCCAGCAGCCCTGCTAGCGGGGGCTACAATGAGCAGTTCTTC. Translating gives CASSPASGGYNEQFF. This chain links TRBV5-4 with TRBJ2-1; 10 nucleotides align to TRBD2. The CDR3 runs 15 residues. Per germline, CDR1 SGHNT and CDR2 YYREEE (reference sequence). V lost 4 bases and J lost 3; bases outside the gene matches: 4.

The rearrangement links TRBV11-3 to TRBJ2-3; TRBD2 is a possible D gene (5 bases). The V and J ends lost 6 bases and 7 bases respectively, with 14 bases between them. CDR3 size: 13 residues. The V gene's germline CDR1 is SGHNT and CDR2 YENEEA. The CDR3 reads CASSRGEGNTQYF. The CDR3 DNA follows: TGTGCCAGCAGTCGCGGAGAGGGCAATACGCAGTATTTT.

J is TRBJ2-6 and V is TRBV4-3, with D possibly matching TRBD1 (6 bases). Trimming took 0 bases from V and 0 from J, leaving 15 bases between them. The CDR3 consists of 19 residues. Germline V gene data show CDR1 as LGHNA and CDR2 as YSLEER. The CDR3 nucleotides are TGCGCCAGCAGCCAAGATAATGGGGGCACCGACTCTGGGGCCAACGTCCTGACTTTC. Translation gives CASSQDNGGTDSGANVLTF.

The gene calls are TRBV5-1 and TRBJ1-2; weak D call: TRBD1 (6 bases). Germline CDR1 is SGHRS and CDR2 is YFSETQ. This CDR3 has 11 amino acids. Trimming cost V 6 bases and J 3 bases, with 6 bases left between them. The CDR3 DNA is TGCGCCAGCAAGGGGGACTATGGCTACACCTTC. Amino acid sequence: CASKGDYGYTF.

This chain joins TRBV5-1 and TRBJ1-1; a possible D gene is TRBD1 (5 bases). This CDR3 contains 17 residues. CDR1 SGHRS and CDR2 YFSETQ come from the germline V gene. V lost 2 bases and J 0 bases, leaving 17 bases between the germline ends. The CDR3 nucleotides read TGCGCCAGCAGCTTCTTGATTACAGGTGGGATGAACACTGAAGCTTTCTTT. It codes for CASSFLITGGMNTEAFF.

Only a few counts were recorded for this clone. This chain joins TRBV4-2 and TRBJ1-6; no reliable D call. Trimming stripped 4 bases from V and 3 bases from J, with 10 bases between. The CDR3 is made up of 15 amino acids. CDR1 and CDR2 (germline): LGHNA, YNFKEQ. The CDR3 loop reads CASSPSAIYNSPLHF. CDR3 DNA sequence: TGTGCCAGCAGCCCCTCTGCGATCTATAATTCACCCCTCCACTTT.

V and J are TRBV7-9 and TRBJ2-1; a possible D gene is TRBD1 (5 bases). V was cut by 4 bases and J by 0 bases, with 13 bases left in between. Germline V CDR1 and CDR2: SEHNR, FQNEAQ (reference sequence). The CDR3 spans 16 residues. The DNA of the CDR3 is TGTGCCAGCAGCTGGCGACAGTCTACCTCCTACAATGAGCAGTTCTTC. Its translation is CASSWRQSTSYNEQFF.

The chain combines TRBV6-1 with TRBJ1-3; D is uncertain. V lost 0 bases and J lost 4, with 16 bases in between. From germline, CDR1 is MNHNS and CDR2 SASEGT. CDR3 length: 17 residues. Here the CDR3 reads CASSEALWATGGNTIYF. In DNA form, the CDR3 reads TGTGCCAGCAGTGAAGCGCTTTGGGCGACGGGAGGAAACACCATATATTTT.

The rearrangement joins TRBV7-2 to TRBJ2-3; TRBD2 aligns across 11 bases. Germline V gene lookup returns CDR1 SGHTA and CDR2 FQGNSA. Trimming at V came to 1 base and at J to 10 bases, leaving 19 bases not matched to a gene. The CDR3 is 19 amino acids. The CDR3, as DNA: TGTGCCAGCAGCTTAGGGCCTAGCGGGGGGCAGACCCTTACTGGGGCGCAGTATTTT. Protein: CASSLGPSGGQTLTGAQYF. Based on the CDR3 plus reference TRBV7-2 and TRBJ2-3, the full variable domain is GAGVSQSPSNKVTEKGKDVELRCDPISGHTALYWYRQSLGQGLEFLIYFQGNSAPDKSGLPSDRFSAERTGGSVSTLTIQRTQQEDSAVYLCASSLGPSGGQTLTGAQYFGPGTRLTVL.

The chain couples TRBV13 to TRBJ1-2; D not resolved. Trimming removed 1 base at V and 0 bases at J, with 12 bases between. There are 16 residues in the CDR3. The germline gives CDR1 PRHDT, CDR2 FYEKMQ (reference sequence). The CDR3 protein is CASSLAGSWSNYGYTF. CDR3 DNA sequence: TGTGCCAGCAGCTTAGCAGGTAGTTGGTCTAACTATGGCTACACCTTC.

The V and J genes are TRBV7-2 and TRBJ2-3, with 10 bases matching TRBD2. From germline, CDR1 is SGHTA and CDR2 FQGNSA. CDR3 length: 17 amino acids. V shed 5 bases and J 0 bases; nucleotides not matched to a gene: 8. CDR3 sequence (DNA): TGTGCCAGCAGCCAGCGGGCTAGCGGGGGAAGCACAGATACGCAGTATTTT. It codes for CASSQRASGGSTDTQYF. Together with reference TRBV7-2 and TRBJ2-3, the CDR3 gives the full variable domain: GAGVSQSPSNKVTEKGKDVELRCDPISGHTALYWYRQSLGQGLEFLIYFQGNSAPDKSGLPSDRFSAERTGGSVSTLTIQRTQQEDSAVYLCASSQRASGGSTDTQYFGPGTRLTVL.

The V gene is TRBV6-6, the J gene TRBJ2-3; D is undetermined. The germline CDR1 and CDR2 sequences are MNHNY and SVGAGI (reference sequence). The CDR3 sequence is 14 residues long. The ends were cut back, 6 bases at V and 5 bases at J, with 15 bases in the middle. The CDR3 is CASSPVGSRDTQYF. The CDR3 coding sequence is TGTGCCAGCAGCCCCGTCGGGTCGAGAGATACGCAGTATTTT.

The chain uses TRBV6-1 and TRBJ2-3; perhaps TRBD1 as D (6 bases). This CDR3 has 16 amino acids. Germline V gene sequence: CDR1 MNHNS, CDR2 SASEGT. The germline V and J ends were trimmed by 4 bases and 2 bases, with 16 bases remaining between them. For the CDR3, the DNA is TGTGCCAGCAGTGCTCGTCAGGGGTCCTCCACAGATACGCAGTATTTT. Its translation: CASSARQGSSTDTQYF.

J is TRBJ1-3 and V is TRBV7-9; perhaps TRBD1 as D (6 bases). Germline loops: CDR1 SEHNR, CDR2 FQNEAQ (reference sequence). Trimming removed 6 bases at V and 7 bases at J, with 16 bases between. The CDR3 is made up of 14 amino acids. The chain's CDR3 is CASRFTGLGNTIYF. The CDR3, as DNA: TGTGCCAGCAGATTTACAGGGTTAGGCAACACCATATATTTT. Complete variable domain (other parts from reference TRBV7-9 and TRBJ1-3): DTGVSQNPRHKITKRGQNVTFRCDPISEHNRLYWYRQTLGQGPEFLTYFQNEAQLEKSRLLSDRFSAERPKGSFSTLEIQRTEQGDSAMYLCASRFTGLGNTIYFGEGSWLTVV.

V is TRBV6-1 and J is TRBJ2-1, with 12 bases that match TRBD1. Per germline, CDR1 MNHNS and CDR2 SASEGT. This CDR3 is built from 16 residues. V lost 3 bases and J lost 9; bases outside the gene matches: 9. The CDR3, as DNA: TGTGCCAGCAGTGAGCAGACCGGGACAGGGGGCAGTGAGCAGTTCTTC. The encoded protein is CASSEQTGTGGSEQFF.

The gene calls are TRBV6-5 and TRBJ1-3; D is undetermined. V was shortened by 6 bases and J by 0 bases, with 12 bases between the two germline ends. The CDR3 is 15 residues long. The germline V gene has CDR1 MNHEY and CDR2 SVGAGI. The CDR3 DNA reads as TGTGCCAGCAGCCGAGAGGGTTTCTCTGGAAACACCATATATTTT. As protein: CASSREGFSGNTIYF.

V and J are TRBV5-5 and TRBJ1-6; no clear D. V was clipped by 0 bases and J by 3 bases, with 4 bases between them. This CDR3 comprises 14 residues. In germline, CDR1 is SGHKS, CDR2 YYEKEE (reference sequence). The CDR3 spells CASSLGVYNSPLHF. The CDR3 bases are TGTGCCAGCAGCTTGGGAGTCTATAATTCACCCCTCCACTTT.

The chain joins TRBV7-2 to TRBJ1-2, with a weak D call TRBD1 (6 bases). Trimming took off 5 bases at V and 3 bases at J, with 19 bases between the two ends. The CDR3 is made up of 16 amino acids. Germline values: CDR1 SGHTA, CDR2 FQGNSA. CDR3 bases: TGTGCCAGCAGCCCGGTAGCGGGGGGGGCGTACTATGGCTACACCTTC. Translated: CASSPVAGGAYYGYTF.

The chain recombines TRBV7-9 with TRBJ1-5; D gene ambiguous. Germline V gene lookup returns CDR1 SEHNR and CDR2 FQNEAQ (reference sequence). This CDR3 contains 12 residues. V gave up 1 base and J gave up 13 bases, with 11 bases separating them. CDR3 in amino acids: CASSLGPRRQHF. The CDR3 DNA is TGTGCCAGCAGCTTAGGTCCGAGGAGACAGCATTTT.

The CDR3 loop reads CATSRDLGQGWVGNEKLFF. The DNA for the CDR3 is TGTGCCACCAGCAGAGATCTGGGCCAGGGGTGGGTTGGGAATGAAAAACTGTTTTTT. The chain recombines TRBV15 with TRBJ1-4; a weak D match, TRBD1 (6 bases). The V gene's germline CDR1 is LNHNV and CDR2 YYDKDF (reference sequence). V dropped 0 bases and J dropped 5 bases, with 22 bases sitting between them. This CDR3 comprises 19 residues.

The rearrangement links TRBV3-1 (or the pseudogene TRBV3-2) to TRBJ2-1; D gene uncertain. The CDR3 loop spans 11 amino acids. The V gene's germline CDR1 is LGHDT and CDR2 YNNKEL (reference sequence). V was trimmed by 1 base and J by 10 bases, leaving 5 bases between them. This chain's CDR3 is CASSQAVEQFF. The CDR3 DNA reads TGTGCCAGCAGCCAAGCGGTAGAGCAGTTCTTC.

This chain uses TRBV6-5 with TRBJ1-1; D gene ambiguous. The germline V gene has CDR1 MNHEY and CDR2 SVGAGI. This CDR3 is built from 14 residues. V was clipped by 5 bases and J by 0 bases, with 10 bases between them. The CDR3 reads CASSRSRLNTEAFF. CDR3 nucleotides: TGTGCCAGCAGTAGGAGTCGGCTGAACACTGAAGCTTTCTTT.

The chain joins TRBV19 to TRBJ1-2; D is possibly TRBD1 (6 bases). This CDR3 has 14 amino acids. Trimming pared 5 bases from V and 0 bases from J, leaving 10 bases between. Germline lookup yields CDR1 LNHDA and CDR2 SQIVND (reference sequence). This CDR3 reads CASSFRQANYGYTF. CDR3 DNA: TGTGCCAGTAGTTTTCGACAGGCTAACTATGGCTACACCTTC.